Presented here are 2 T cell receptor beta chains from one specimen sequenced in a study of blood T cells in healthy people across ages. With a J-beta primer mix and a sample-barcoded 5' primer, a second PCR ran about 6 to 11 cycles. TCRdb reprocessed the 5' RACE reads with MiXCR, giving one entry per CDR3 protein. The sample carries about 1.6 million distinct CDR3 sequences, around 35% recorded once. The sample was blood. The receptors stem from a woman in her twenties or thirties in good health.

The V and J genes are TRBV3-1 and TRBJ1-5, with D hard to call. Germline assignment: CDR1 LGHDT and CDR2 YNNKEL (reference sequence). The CDR3 is 14 amino acids. V was clipped by 2 bases and J by 7 bases, with 12 bases between them. The CDR3 coding sequence is TGTGCCAGCAGCCAAAGGGAAGGCAGGCAGCCCCAGCATTTT. This translates into CASSQREGRQPQHF.

This rearrangement joins TRBV20-1 to TRBJ1-6; tentatively, D is TRBD1 (6 bases). Trimming removed 1 base from V and 9 bases from J, with 10 bases in between. Germline CDR1 is DFQATT and CDR2 is SNEGSKA (reference sequence). The CDR3 contains 13 residues. CDR3 sequence (DNA): TGCAGTGCTAGAGCCACAGGGCGTTCACCCCTCCACTTT. Translating it yields CSARATGRSPLHF.